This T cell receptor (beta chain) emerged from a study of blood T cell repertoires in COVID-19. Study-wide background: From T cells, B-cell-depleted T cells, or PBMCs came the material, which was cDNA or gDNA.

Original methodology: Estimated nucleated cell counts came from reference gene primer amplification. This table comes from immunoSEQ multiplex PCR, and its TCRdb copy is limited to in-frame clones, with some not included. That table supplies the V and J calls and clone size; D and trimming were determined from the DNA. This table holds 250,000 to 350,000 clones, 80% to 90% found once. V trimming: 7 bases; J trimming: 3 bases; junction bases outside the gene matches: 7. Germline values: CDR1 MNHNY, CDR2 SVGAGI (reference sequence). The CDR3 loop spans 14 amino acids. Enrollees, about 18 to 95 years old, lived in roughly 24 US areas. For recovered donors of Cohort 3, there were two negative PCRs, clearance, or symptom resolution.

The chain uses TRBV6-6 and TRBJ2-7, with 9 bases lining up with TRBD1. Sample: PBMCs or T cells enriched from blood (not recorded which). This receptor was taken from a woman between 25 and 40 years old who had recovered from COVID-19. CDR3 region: CASTAGGQGYEQYF. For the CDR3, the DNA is TGTGCCAGCACCGCCGGGGGACAGGGCTACGAGCAGTACTTC.